This is a list of T cell receptor beta chains from one sample in a study of Ad26.COV2.S vaccination and SARS-CoV-2 variants. Using immunoSEQ multiplex PCR, the repertoire was profiled, and TCRdb retains in-frame clones only, with some absent. The sample carries 350,000 to 550,000 clones, approximately 89% recorded once. The sample here was peripheral blood, taken in a trial of Ad26.COV2.S vaccine versus placebo. These receptor sequences come from a person aged 18-65 years who received the Ad26.COV2.S COVID-19 vaccine or a placebo. Both conserved end residues are part of each CDR3.

TRBV14	CASSPRDRIRETQYF
TRBV5-1	CASSVGTGVGYTF
TRBV6-6	CASRDDRGGNTEAFF
TRBV6-2/TRBV6-3	CASSLTGTGEAFF
TRBV5-4	CASSLRAAGNEQYF
TRBV19	CASSMVLLGTEAFF
TRBV6-2/TRBV6-3	CASSFTGTRGNQPQHF
TRBV19	CASSSPMTGMGSYNSPLHF
TRBV3-1/TRBV3-2	CASSPLYQETQYF
TRBV7-9	CASSLEEGTPLHF
TRBV5-5	CASSGDAETQYF
TRBV4-2	CASSTQTGAKNEKLFF
TRBV28	CASSLGQTDTQYF
TRBV5-1	CASSLLLAGAGETQYF
TRBV4-3	CASSWFSAGPNTGELFF
TRBV18	CASSPPSSSTDTQYF
TRBV27	CASSLVTGSYEQYF
TRBV5-1	CASSPGTGSEKLFF
TRBV6-2/TRBV6-3	CASSYPHQVYNEQFF
TRBV5-1	CASSYLQIPGELFF
TRBV24-1	CATSDFQGAISGYTF
TRBV27	CASSFSYPATDTQYF
TRBV4-2	CASSRRSSGTSSYNEQFF
TRBV3-1/TRBV3-2	CASSQALGLEGYTF
TRBV11-2	CASSLLGGPIQETQYF
TRBV9	CASSVGSLAGAEQFF
TRBV15	CATSRGRGEKLFF
TRBV19	CASSIGVNTEAFF
TRBV25-1	CASSLQMNTEAFF
TRBV25-1	CASSALAGSSYNEQFF
TRBV2	CASRLGPYGYTF
TRBV2	CASSPQGAGYGYTF
TRBV28	CATSGLKYTDTQYF
TRBV27	CASSLYSSWDTEAFF
TRBV5-1	CASSLDRIIRDWTGELFF
TRBV27	CASSTSTGNGSPLHF
TRBV4-3	CASSNQPGQWGDTQYF
TRBV3-1/TRBV3-2	CASSGINGGTQYF
TRBV6-5	CASSFTGEDAGYTF
TRBV4-2	CASSQDWDKRTQYF
TRBV10-2	CASRSYWDRSTGELFF
TRBV5-4	CASSPGQGDEKLFF
TRBV4-3	CASSQPGSETQYF
TRBV7-9	CASSSRGSRVGTQYF
TRBV4-1	CASSQPPTGAGANVLTF
TRBV29-1	CSVEGEPFGLRLGEQFF
TRBV4-2	CASSQGNTEAFF
TRBV11-3	CASSLGQGNTIYF
TRBV27	CASSLSTGSSGPLHF